This TCR beta chain is from a study of response to subunit inactivated influenza vaccine. Trimming cost V 3 bases and J 6 bases, with 5 bases left between them. The CDR3 is 12 residues long. TCRdb passed the RT-PCR reads through MiXCR, listing each CDR3 protein once. The data contain approximately 520,000 distinct CDR3 sequences, approximately 24% of them seen just once; the ten biggest clones take up around 1.8%. Study conclusions and caveats: Each seasonal flu vaccination may recruit only limited new T cells, authors suggested.

Regarding this clonotype: The antigen remains unidentified.

The rearrangement links TRBV12-3 or TRBV12-4 to TRBJ2-2; no clear D gene. This sample comprised CD4+ T cells sorted from PBMCs, obtained 4 to 6 days after vaccination. This TCR was recovered from a man aged 50 or older who received an inactivated influenza vaccine. The CDR3 DNA is TGTGCCAGCAGTTTCCAGCCCGGGGAGCTGTTTTTT. Translating gives CASSFQPGELFF.